This TCR beta chain was profiled in a study of T cell responses to AZD1222 COVID-19 vaccine. Study results and caveats: With two AZD1222 doses given, Spike-specific TCR breadth and depth both rose. Without day 14 samples, only post-peak T cell repertoires were studied. White British ancestry dominated among donors, who included more females, and clonal diversity was possibly underestimated.

Germline loops: CDR1 SNHLY, CDR2 FYNNEI. Trimming stripped 7 bases from V and 8 bases from J, with 17 bases between. The CDR3 totals 13 residues. Libraries were prepared by immunoSEQ multiplex PCR; TCRdb keeps only in-frame clonotypes and omits some of them. The sample shows 150,000 to 200,000 clones, just under 95% of them seen only once. Turning to this clone: What it recognizes is unknown.

The sample in question was peripheral blood, obtained on day 0 of AZD1222 vaccination. J is TRBJ1-2 and V is TRBV2; tentative D call: TRBD1 (5 bases). The receptor was isolated from an adult in good health. DNA of the CDR3: TGTGCCAGCACCCTTCCCGGGGCGCGAGGCTACACCTTC. Translating it yields CASTLPGARGYTF.